This is a list of T cell receptor beta chains from one sample in a study of shared clonotypes between healthy human individuals. Clones were read by immunoSEQ multiplex PCR, and TCRdb kept only the in-frame ones, dropping some. The profile covers a few million clones, with 90% to 95% appearing a single time and 0.35% to 0.5% taken by the ten largest. The specimen was naive CD4+ T cells from PBMCs. The source of these receptors is a man between 18 and 29 years old in good health. Some clones in this sample may be carry-over from other donors' samples. Each CDR3 is given with its conserved first and last residue. The D gene is left open where the match is weak. Not all rows give a size; the values are once, few, many and, for expanded clones, a class.

d_gene	abundance	j_gene	v_gene	CDR3nt	CDR3aa
.	.	TRBJ2-7	TRBV7-9	TGTGCCAGCAGCTCCTTAAGGGGGGCCGCCTACGAGCAGTACTTC	CASSSLRGAAYEQYF
.	.	TRBJ2-7	TRBV30	TGTGCTGGACACAGGTTACCCTCCTACGAGCAGTACTTC	CAGHRLPSYEQYF
.	few	TRBJ1-1	TRBV5-1	TGCGCCAGCAGCCTAGACAACACTGAAGCTTTCTTT	CASSLDNTEAFF
.	.	TRBJ2-2	TRBV7-3	TGTGCCAGCAGCTTAAACCTCAACACCGGGGAGCTGTTTTTT	CASSLNLNTGELFF
TRBD2	.	TRBJ2-5	TRBV2	TGTGCCAGCAGTGAACGGACTAGCGGCCGGGAGACCCAGTACTTC	CASSERTSGRETQYF
.	few	TRBJ2-7	TRBV18	TGTGCCAGCTCACCCGGGACGGACTCCTACGAGCAGTACTTC	CASSPGTDSYEQYF
.	.	TRBJ1-4	TRBV4-2	TGTGCCAGCAGCCAAGATCCCCGAGGGACGAGGATTAATGAAAAACTGTTTTTT	CASSQDPRGTRINEKLFF
.	.	TRBJ1-3	TRBV28	TGTGCCAGCAGTTGGGCGGGAAACACCATATATTTT	CASSWAGNTIYF
TRBD1	once	TRBJ2-1	TRBV5-1	TGCGCCAGCCACACAGGGGAAGCATTGGCTGAGCAGTTCTTC	CASHTGEALAEQFF
.	.	TRBJ2-1	TRBV7-8	TGTGCCAGCAGCCCGTTACCTAGGAGCTCCTACAATGAGCAGTTCTTC	CASSPLPRSSYNEQFF
.	.	TRBJ2-3	TRBV12-2	TGTGCAAGTCGCTTAGATGGGACTAGCGGAAGCACAGATACGCAGTATTTT	CASRLDGTSGSTDTQYF
TRBD1	.	TRBJ2-2	TRBV29-1	TGCAGCGTTGAGGGACAGGGACTGGAGCTGTTTTTT	CSVEGQGLELFF
TRBD2	.	TRBJ2-3	TRBV5-1	TGCGCCAGCAGCTTGGAAGGTGGGAGGGGCACAGATACGCAGTATTTT	CASSLEGGRGTDTQYF
.	.	TRBJ1-1	TRBV5-1	TGCGCCAGCACCCAAGGACAGCCACGCGAAGCTTTCTTT	CASTQGQPREAFF
.	few	TRBJ2-1	TRBV29-1	TGCAGCGTTGGACAGGACATTCCTAACTACAATGAGCAGTTCTTC	CSVGQDIPNYNEQFF
.	.	TRBJ1-3	TRBV6-1	TGTGCCAGCAGTGAAGCACGGACACCATTCTCTGGAAACACCATATATTTT	CASSEARTPFSGNTIYF
.	.	TRBJ1-2	TRBV18	TGTGCCAGCTCACCACTTAGCTTAAACTATGGCTACACCTTC	CASSPLSLNYGYTF
TRBD1	.	TRBJ2-5	TRBV18	TGTGCCAGCTCACCTGACCCCGGGACAGGGGCCGTCCAAGAGACCCAGTACTTC	CASSPDPGTGAVQETQYF
.	.	TRBJ1-1	TRBV7-6	TGTGCCAGCAGACCACTTACAGGGACTGTGACTGAAGCTTTCTTT	CASRPLTGTVTEAFF
TRBD1	.	TRBJ1-2	TRBV6-5	TGTGCCAGCAGTGACTGGACAGGGCCCATCTATGGCTACACCTTC	CASSDWTGPIYGYTF
TRBD1	.	TRBJ2-5	TRBV4-1	TGCGCCAGCAGCCAAAACCCGGGACAGGGGGCAGAGACCCAGTACTTC	CASSQNPGQGAETQYF
.	.	TRBJ2-7	TRBV7-2	TGTGCCAGCAGCTTAGCGCTGGGGGGAGGATACGAGCAGTACTTC	CASSLALGGGYEQYF
.	once	TRBJ2-7	TRBV5-5	TGTGCCAGCAGCTTTACGATAACGGCGTCCTACGAGCAGTACTTC	CASSFTITASYEQYF
.	.	TRBJ1-5	TRBV28	TGTGCCAGCAGTTTTGCTGGGACCCCTCAGCCCCAGCATTTT	CASSFAGTPQPQHF
.	.	TRBJ1-3	TRBV19	TGTGCCAGTGGATCATTGACAGGCTCTGGAAACACCATATATTTT	CASGSLTGSGNTIYF
.	.	TRBJ2-7	TRBV7-4	TGTGCCAGCAGCTTAGGATACGGGAAGAGCTCCTACGAGCAGTACTTC	CASSLGYGKSSYEQYF
.	.	TRBJ1-4	TRBV18	TGTGCCAGCTCACCACGGACCAATGAAAAACTGTTTTTT	CASSPRTNEKLFF
TRBD2	few	TRBJ2-7	TRBV5-1	TGCGCCAGCAGCTGGGGGGTTAGCGGGACCTACGAGCAGTACTTC	CASSWGVSGTYEQYF
TRBD2	.	TRBJ2-1	TRBV5-1	TGCGCCAGCAGGACGAGCGGGAGTAGGAACAATGAGCAGTTCTTC	CASRTSGSRNNEQFF
.	.	TRBJ2-6	TRBV18	TGTGCCAGCTCAGACCTCGTGGCCAACGTCCTGACTTTC	CASSDLVANVLTF
.	.	TRBJ1-5	TRBV27	TGTGCCAGCAGTCCTACGGGCAGCTACGGATTCAATCAGCCCCAGCATTTT	CASSPTGSYGFNQPQHF
TRBD2	.	TRBJ2-7	TRBV7-2	TGTGCCAGCAGCACCCCGACTAGCGGGAGGGCTTTTCCGTACTTC	CASSTPTSGRAFPYF
TRBD1	.	TRBJ1-5	TRBV10-3	TGTGCCATCAAGGACAGGGAAGCAGATCAGCCCCAGCATTTT	CAIKDREADQPQHF
.	few	TRBJ2-3	TRBV6-6	TGTGCCAGCAGACCATCTGGACTCGCAGATACGCAGTATTTT	CASRPSGLADTQYF
.	.	TRBJ2-7	TRBV29-1	TGCAGCGTGCGAAACAGGGATCGCTCCTACGAGCAGTACTTC	CSVRNRDRSYEQYF
.	once	TRBJ1-5	TRBV2	TGTGCCAGCACCGGGACCCCGGTCAATCAGCCCCAGCATTTT	CASTGTPVNQPQHF
TRBD1	.	TRBJ1-2	TRBV2	TGTGCCAGCAGTCTTCTACAGGGGAAAACGAACTATGGCTACACCTTC	CASSLLQGKTNYGYTF
.	once	TRBJ1-1	TRBV5-1	TGCGCCAGCAGCTTGGGCCCTACGAACACTGAAGCTTTCTTT	CASSLGPTNTEAFF
TRBD1	.	TRBJ1-4	TRBV28	TGTGCCAGCAGTTTCGGGACAGGGCGCAATGAAAAACTGTTTTTT	CASSFGTGRNEKLFF
.	.	TRBJ1-2	TRBV2	TGTGCCAGCAGTGAAGCGACAGTCGATGGCTACACCTTC	CASSEATVDGYTF
TRBD1	.	TRBJ2-3	TRBV10-3	TGTGCCATCAGCTCAGGGGGTAGCACAGATACGCAGTATTTT	CAISSGGSTDTQYF
.	.	TRBJ1-5	TRBV6-5	TGTGCCAGCAGTTACCTCCAGGGCCAGCCCCAGCATTTT	CASSYLQGQPQHF
TRBD2	.	TRBJ2-3	TRBV2	TGTGCCAGCAGTTCCCAGTTAGCGGGAGGGAACACAGATACGCAGTATTTT	CASSSQLAGGNTDTQYF
TRBD2	.	TRBJ2-3	TRBV29-1	TGCAGCGTTGATAGACCTTACTCAGCGGGAGATATGACAGATACGCAGTATTTT	CSVDRPYSAGDMTDTQYF
.	.	TRBJ2-6	TRBV4-1	TGCGCCAGCAGCCAGGCTAACTCTGGGGCCAACGTCCTGACTTTC	CASSQANSGANVLTF
.	.	TRBJ2-3	TRBV18	TGTGCCAGCTCCCTTATCGCTCAGGGCACAGATACGCAGTATTTT	CASSLIAQGTDTQYF
.	.	TRBJ2-7	TRBV6-5	TGTGCCAGCAGTCCTGACAAGTCCTACGAGCAGTACTTC	CASSPDKSYEQYF
.	once	TRBJ1-1	TRBV5-6	TGTGCCAGCAGCAAGGAGGTGAGGACTGAAGCTTTCTTT	CASSKEVRTEAFF
.	.	TRBJ1-4	TRBV27	TGTGCCAGCAGGCGGCAAGGGACGCCGGAAAAACTGTTTTTT	CASRRQGTPEKLFF